This TCR beta chain was observed in a study of T-cell memory formation after mild COVID-19. For the study at large: There were largely donor-specific TCR clusters. Broader study findings: There were some responding clones in pre-infection memory, which suggested that cross-reactive memory had joined.

TCRdb redid the calling of the 5' RACE reads with MiXCR, one entry per CDR3 protein. The profile shows 100,000 to 150,000 distinct CDR3 sequences, about 15% of them singletons. As for this clonotype: What it binds is not known.

The CDR3 extends over 15 amino acids. V trimming: 3 bases; J trimming: 4 bases; junction bases outside the gene matches: 8. The germline V gene encodes CDR1 LGHNA and CDR2 YSLEER. V is TRBV4-3 and J is TRBJ1-2, with 7 nucleotides matching TRBD1. This clonotype was obtained from a man younger than 35 who had mild COVID-19 (a few samples of this study predate the infection). Cell type and time point are not known. The sequenced sample consisted of PBMCs or a T cell subset sorted from them (not recorded which). The CDR3 loop reads CASSHYMGQSYGYTF. Written as DNA, the CDR3 is TGCGCCAGCAGCCACTACATGGGACAGAGCTATGGCTACACCTTC.